These T cell receptor beta chains were read from a single sample in a study of T cell responses to AZD1222 COVID-19 vaccine. TCRdb's copy holds only in-frame clones and misses some; the assay was immunoSEQ multiplex PCR. This sample yields 130,000 to 150,000 clones, of which 85% to 95% are seen a single time; approximately 12% belongs to the top ten. The source was peripheral blood, collected after recovery from COVID-19. These receptors all stem from an adult who had recovered from COVID-19. Each CDR3 is given with its conserved first and last residue. D genes are given only for firm matches. Not every row has a clone size; where given, it reads once, few, many or a size class.

j_call: TRBJ1-2
d_call: NA
v_call: TRBV18
clone_size: NA
cdr3_aa: CASSQGRIYTF
cdr3_nt: TGTGCCAGCTCACAGGGGAGGATCTACACCTTC

j_call: TRBJ1-5
d_call: NA
v_call: TRBV4-1
clone_size: NA
cdr3_aa: CASSQEGAGWQPQHF
cdr3_nt: TGCGCCAGCAGCCAAGAAGGGGCAGGGTGGCAGCCCCAGCATTTT

j_call: TRBJ1-3
d_call: TRBD1
v_call: TRBV2
clone_size: NA
cdr3_aa: CASSEGQYSGNTIYF
cdr3_nt: TGTGCCAGCAGTGAGGGACAGTACTCTGGAAACACCATATATTTT

j_call: TRBJ1-4
d_call: NA
v_call: TRBV28
clone_size: once
cdr3_aa: CASSPFPIPDSLEKLFF
cdr3_nt: TGTGCCAGCAGTCCCTTCCCGATCCCGGACAGCCTTGAAAAACTGTTTTTT

j_call: TRBJ2-7
d_call: TRBD2
v_call: TRBV5-1
clone_size: NA
cdr3_aa: CASSSTSGRHEQYF
cdr3_nt: TGCGCCAGCAGCTCCACTAGCGGAAGACACGAGCAGTACTTC

j_call: TRBJ2-1
d_call: NA
v_call: TRBV7-3
clone_size: NA
cdr3_aa: CASSLLGADEQFF
cdr3_nt: TGTGCCAGCAGCTTACTTGGGGCCGATGAGCAGTTCTTC

j_call: TRBJ2-3
d_call: TRBD1
v_call: TRBV10-3
clone_size: NA
cdr3_aa: CAISGQGRTDTQYF
cdr3_nt: TGTGCCATCAGTGGACAGGGTCGAACAGATACGCAGTATTTT

j_call: TRBJ1-1
d_call: TRBD1
v_call: TRBV7-3
clone_size: NA
cdr3_aa: CASSLSGTGDTEAFF
cdr3_nt: TGTGCCAGCAGCTTATCCGGGACAGGGGACACTGAAGCTTTCTTT

j_call: TRBJ2-6
d_call: NA
v_call: TRBV9
clone_size: NA
cdr3_aa: CASSVRAGSGANVLTF
cdr3_nt: TGTGCCAGCAGCGTCCGCGCAGGGTCTGGGGCCAACGTCCTGACTTTC

j_call: TRBJ1-1
d_call: NA
v_call: TRBV18
clone_size: NA
cdr3_aa: CASSPGTGQGNTEAFF
cdr3_nt: TGTGCCAGCTCACCAGGGACGGGCCAGGGGAACACTGAAGCTTTCTTT

j_call: TRBJ2-7
d_call: NA
v_call: TRBV6-5
clone_size: NA
cdr3_aa: CASSNVYEQYF
cdr3_nt: TGTGCCAGCAGTAATGTATACGAGCAGTACTTC

j_call: TRBJ2-7
d_call: NA
v_call: TRBV5-6
clone_size: NA
cdr3_aa: CASSLVQTFSYEQYF
cdr3_nt: TGTGCCAGCAGCTTGGTCCAGACATTCTCCTACGAGCAGTACTTC

j_call: TRBJ2-7
d_call: NA
v_call: TRBV20-1
clone_size: NA
cdr3_aa: CSARAGYEQYF
cdr3_nt: TGCAGTGCTAGGGCAGGATACGAGCAGTACTTC

j_call: TRBJ2-2
d_call: NA
v_call: TRBV5-8
clone_size: NA
cdr3_aa: CASSPDGTGELFF
cdr3_nt: TGTGCCAGCAGCCCCGACGGCACCGGGGAGCTGTTTTTT

j_call: TRBJ2-3
d_call: TRBD2
v_call: TRBV10-3
clone_size: NA
cdr3_aa: CAISRLAAKGSDTQYF
cdr3_nt: TGTGCCATCAGCAGACTAGCGGCCAAGGGCTCAGATACGCAGTATTTT

j_call: TRBJ2-7
d_call: TRBD2
v_call: TRBV28
clone_size: NA
cdr3_aa: CASSLISHSSGYYEQYF
cdr3_nt: TGTGCCAGCAGCTTGATTTCCCATTCTAGCGGCTACTACGAGCAGTACTTC

j_call: TRBJ1-2
d_call: TRBD1
v_call: TRBV28
clone_size: NA
cdr3_aa: CASSLGTGGGGYTF
cdr3_nt: TGTGCCAGCAGTTTGGGGACAGGGGGTGGTGGCTACACCTTC

j_call: TRBJ2-1
d_call: TRBD2
v_call: TRBV10-2
clone_size: NA
cdr3_aa: CASSVPLADNEQFF
cdr3_nt: TGCGCCAGCAGTGTTCCACTAGCGGACAATGAGCAGTTCTTC

j_call: TRBJ2-1
d_call: TRBD2
v_call: TRBV4-2
clone_size: NA
cdr3_aa: CASSQSTGTSGISGEQFF
cdr3_nt: TGTGCCAGCAGCCAGTCCACCGGGACTAGCGGGATCTCGGGTGAGCAGTTCTTC

j_call: TRBJ2-1
d_call: NA
v_call: TRBV21-1
clone_size: NA
cdr3_aa: CASSKALYAGGLNEQFF
cdr3_nt: TGTGCCAGCAGCAAAGCGCTTTATGCGGGAGGCTTAAATGAGCAGTTCTTC